The 15 T cell receptor beta chains reported below all come from one sample, sequenced in a study of blood T cell repertoires in COVID-19 (dated by TCRdb to 2018 to 2021). Receptors were amplified or captured by the immunoSEQ multiplex PCR assay. Held by TCRdb, this immuneACCESS table contains in-frame sequences only and omits some clones. Under half of the omission traces to an unresolved V gene where checked; the cause of the rest is unknown. In this sample the table shows 90,000 to 100,000 clones, approximately 89% of which occur a single time. Together, the top ten hold around 10% of the sample. The sequenced sample was peripheral blood. Source of these receptors: a man aged 50 to 59 with acute or convalescent COVID-19.

This sequence joins TRBV9 and TRBJ2-2; perhaps TRBD2 as D (6 bases). Germline V gene data show CDR1 as SGDLS and CDR2 as YYNGEE. The CDR3 totals 15 residues. Trimming stripped 4 bases from V and 3 bases from J, with 13 bases between. CDR3 in amino acids: CASSPRGWDTGELFF. CDR3 in DNA: TGTGCCAGCAGCCCCCGGGGGTGGGACACCGGGGAGCTGTTTTTT.

This sequence joins TRBV18 and TRBJ2-7; 10 positions agree with TRBD2. The CDR3 runs 15 residues. The V gene's germline CDR1 is KGHSH and CDR2 LQKENI. After removal of 0 bases from V and 5 bases from J, the junction contained 4 bases not matched to a gene. CDR3 region: CASSPPGLASHEQYF. Here the CDR3 DNA reads TGTGCCAGCTCACCACCGGGACTAGCGTCCCACGAGCAGTACTTC.

The rearrangement uses TRBV14 and TRBJ2-3; no definite D call. Germline-derived CDR1 and CDR2 are SGHDN and FVKESK. CDR3 length equals 13 residues. The V and J ends lost 2 bases and 2 bases respectively, with 5 bases between them. This chain's CDR3 is CASSQRYTDTQYF. CDR3 nucleotides: TGTGCCAGCAGCCAACGTTACACAGATACGCAGTATTTT.

V is TRBV2 and J is TRBJ1-5; a weak D match, TRBD1 (6 bases). This CDR3 is 14 amino acids long. The germline V gene has CDR1 SNHLY and CDR2 FYNNEI. The ends were cut back, 1 base at V and 4 bases at J, with 8 bases in the middle. Here the CDR3 reads CASSEDRANQPQHF. In DNA, the CDR3 is TGTGCCAGCAGTGAAGACAGGGCGAATCAGCCCCAGCATTTT.

In DNA form, the CDR3 reads TGTGCCAGCAGCGAAAGGGACAGGGCTTCTGGGAATGAGCAGTTCTTC. It is translated as CASSERDRASGNEQFF. This chain uses TRBV7-3 with TRBJ2-1, with TRBD1 matching 9 bases. Germline V gene data show CDR1 as SGHTA and CDR2 as FQGTGA. The ends lost 5 bases at V and 7 bases at J; junction bases unmatched: 12. The CDR3 spans 16 residues.

The V call is TRBV13, the J call TRBJ2-7, with 10 bases identical to TRBD2. Per the germline V gene, CDR1 is PRHDT and CDR2 is FYEKMQ (reference sequence). This CDR3 spans 14 amino acids. The V and J ends lost 6 bases and 4 bases, in that order; junction bases with no gene match: 6. CDR3 protein: CASRRAGGPYEQYF. Written as DNA, the CDR3 is TGTGCCAGCAGGAGAGCGGGAGGGCCTTACGAGCAGTACTTC.

The chain is built from TRBV2 and TRBJ2-5; tentatively, D is TRBD2 (5 bases). Germline CDR1 is SNHLY and CDR2 is FYNNEI. V was cut by 8 bases and J by 4 bases, with 11 bases left in between. CDR3 length: 12 amino acids. CDR3 loop: CASVGAAETQYF. Here the CDR3 DNA reads TGTGCCAGCGTCGGAGCGGCAGAGACCCAGTACTTC.

The chain uses TRBV6-5 and TRBJ1-1, with 8 bases aligning to TRBD1. The CDR3 sequence is 14 residues long. V trimming: 7 bases; J trimming: 5 bases; junction bases outside the gene matches: 9. Germline V gives CDR1 MNHEY, CDR2 SVGAGI. CDR3 DNA: TGTGCCAGCATCGGACAGGGACGGGAAACTGAAGCTTTCTTT. This sequence encodes CASIGQGRETEAFF.

The chain uses TRBV7-9 and TRBJ1-4, with 9 bases identical to TRBD1. CDR1 is SEHNR and CDR2 is FQNEAQ in the germline V gene (reference sequence). The CDR3 sequence is 15 residues long. V trimming: 1 base; J trimming: 8 bases; junction bases outside the gene matches: 5. DNA for the CDR3: TGTGCCAGCAGCTTAGGACAGGGGGATGTCGAAAAACTGTTTTTT. It is translated as CASSLGQGDVEKLFF.

The genes are TRBV10-2 and TRBJ2-6; D may be TRBD2 (5 bases). Looked up from germline, CDR1 is WSHSY and CDR2 is SAAADI. The V gene lost 0 bases and the J gene lost 0 bases, with 9 bases spanning the gap. CDR3 length equals 17 residues. The CDR3 DNA follows: TGCGCCAGCAGTGAGTCGAGAGCGGCCTCTGGGGCCAACGTCCTGACTTTC. Translating gives CASSESRAASGANVLTF.

The gene calls are TRBV2 and TRBJ2-1; the match to TRBD2 covers 12 bases. CDR3 size: 18 residues. Losses at the gene ends were 1 base for V and 4 bases for J; bases not matched to a gene: 8. Germline values: CDR1 SNHLY, CDR2 FYNNEI. CDR3 loop: CASSEGTSGRSKYNEQFF. The CDR3, as DNA: TGTGCCAGCAGTGAAGGTACTAGCGGGAGGTCGAAGTACAATGAGCAGTTCTTC.

The CDR3 bases are TGTGCCAGCAGGGGACAGGGTTTACGGACAGATACGCAGTATTTT. Translated, it gives CASRGQGLRTDTQYF. The rearrangement links TRBV2 to TRBJ2-3; 9 nucleotides align to TRBD1. The CDR3 length is 15 residues. Germline CDR1 is SNHLY and CDR2 is FYNNEI. The V and J ends lost 6 bases and 3 bases, in that order; junction bases with no gene match: 7.

The V gene is TRBV27, the J gene TRBJ2-2; 7 bases align to TRBD2. Per germline, CDR1 MNHEY and CDR2 SMNVEV (reference sequence). V lost 8 bases to trimming and J lost 4 bases; unmatched junction nucleotides: 1. This CDR3 is 12 amino acids long. This chain's CDR3 is CASGGVTGELFF. DNA of the CDR3: TGTGCCAGCGGGGGGGTCACCGGGGAGCTGTTTTTT.

This clone was recorded only once. The chain uses TRBV12-3 or TRBV12-4 and TRBJ2-2; no clear D gene. Trimming took 6 bases from V and 7 from J, leaving 9 bases between them. The CDR3 totals 12 residues. The CDR3 protein is CASRRRGGELFF. The CDR3 DNA sequence: TGTGCCAGCAGGCGACGAGGCGGGGAGCTGTTTTTT.

V gene TRBV6-5 combines with J gene TRBJ2-1, with no clear D. Germline V gene sequence: CDR1 MNHEY, CDR2 SVGAGI. CDR3 length: 13 amino acids. Trimming pared 6 bases from V and 7 bases from J, leaving 13 bases between. The CDR3 bases are TGTGCCAGCAGCCGGATCGACGGGAATGAGCAGTTCTTC. This sequence encodes CASSRIDGNEQFF.